Listed here are 21 T cell receptor beta chains from one sample, sequenced in a study of neoadjuvant anti-PD-1 for oral cavity cancer. As for time point: after neoadjuvant nivolumab, at surgical resection. Repertoires were generated with immunoSEQ multiplex PCR, while TCRdb's copy carries only in-frame clones and drops some. The sample holds about 23,000 clones, 25% to 35% seen once. The source was tumor tissue, collected after nivolumab (anti-PD-1) treatment. All receptors come from a person aged 40 to 85 with oral cavity squamous cell carcinoma.

The gene calls are TRBV7-3 and TRBJ2-5; maybe TRBD2 (7 bases). V was cut by 5 bases and J by 4 bases, with 26 bases left in between. The germline V gene encodes CDR1 SGHTA and CDR2 FQGTGA. CDR3 length: 18 amino acids. Here the CDR3 reads CASSTQGGMAGALETQYF. The DNA of the CDR3 is TGTGCCAGCAGCACCCAAGGGGGGATGGCGGGAGCATTAGAGACCCAGTACTTC.

The chain carries TRBV4-2 and TRBJ2-1; 9 bases agree with TRBD2. Per germline, CDR1 LGHNA and CDR2 YNFKEQ. Trimming took 5 bases from V and 9 from J; bases not matched to a gene: 11. This CDR3 region has 15 residues. CDR3 DNA sequence: TGTGCCAGCAGCTATCCTAGCGGGAAGGAAAGTGAGCAGTTCTTC. Protein sequence: CASSYPSGKESEQFF.

The chain has TRBV28 and TRBJ2-7; D is perhaps TRBD1 (5 bases). Germline CDR1 is MDHEN and CDR2 is SYDVKM. V was trimmed by 8 bases and J by 5 bases, leaving 19 bases between them. This CDR3 contains 14 residues. CDR3 sequence: CASLSGAPFHEQYF. The CDR3 region has the DNA TGTGCCAGCCTCAGTGGGGCCCCGTTCCACGAGCAGTACTTC.

Judged by abundance, this clone is medium-sized. The CDR3 coding sequence is TGTGCCAGCAGCTTATATTCGGGCGGTTTGAACACTGAAGCTTTCTTT. Translated: CASSLYSGGLNTEAFF. The rearrangement links TRBV7-9 to TRBJ1-1; no reliable D call. The CDR3 is 16 residues long. Germline assignment: CDR1 SEHNR and CDR2 FQNEAQ (reference sequence). V dropped 2 bases and J dropped 0 bases, with 13 bases sitting between them. Full variable domain (outside the CDR3, taken from reference TRBV7-9 and TRBJ1-1): DTGVSQNPRHKITKRGQNVTFRCDPISEHNRLYWYRQTLGQGPEFLTYFQNEAQLEKSRLLSDRFSAERPKGSFSTLEIQRTEQGDSAMYLCASSLYSGGLNTEAFFGQGTRLTVV.

This clone was picked up a small number of times. The chain uses TRBV5-1 and TRBJ2-7; D is ambiguous. Germline V gives CDR1 SGHRS, CDR2 YFSETQ. Between the trimmed V and J ends, which lost 0 bases and 6 bases, there was a span of 16 bases. There are 15 residues in the CDR3. The CDR3 nucleotides are TGCGCCAGCAGCTTGGTTTGGTCGTCTAGTGCCGAGCAGTACTTC. As protein: CASSLVWSSSAEQYF.

This clone was detected many times. The CDR3 is CSARKAGVGETQYF. The CDR3 nucleotides read TGCAGTGCGCGGAAAGCGGGAGTTGGGGAGACCCAGTACTTC. The rearrangement uses TRBV29-1 and TRBJ2-5; 8 nucleotides agree with TRBD2. Per the germline V gene, CDR1 is SQVTM and CDR2 is ANQGSEA. The CDR3 is 14 amino acids.

This clone has a handful of counts. The chain couples TRBV18 to TRBJ1-5, with D maybe TRBD1 (5 bases). The V end was cut by 4 bases, the J end by 4 bases, with 11 bases between. The CDR3 length is 14 residues. Germline V lookup: CDR1 KGHSH, CDR2 LQKENI. CDR3 residues: CASSLGPPNQPQHF. The CDR3 coding sequence is TGTGCCAGCTCACTGGGGCCGCCTAATCAGCCCCAGCATTTT.

This clone was observed a handful of times. This sequence joins TRBV10-3 and TRBJ1-1; D might be TRBD1 (5 bases). Germline values: CDR1 ENHRY, CDR2 SYGVKD. V was pared by 11 bases and J by 6 bases, with 19 bases between. The CDR3 sequence is 13 residues long. CDR3 protein: CASRGRVGAEAFF. CDR3 DNA: TGTGCCTCCCGGGGCAGGGTAGGGGCTGAAGCTTTCTTT.

The V and J genes are TRBV9 and TRBJ2-1, with TRBD1 matching over 7 bases. This CDR3 is built from 13 residues. CDR1 is SGDLS, CDR2 YYNGEE, per germline. V shed 4 bases and J 7 bases; nucleotides not matched to a gene: 5. In DNA, the CDR3 is TGTGCCAGCAGCTCCACAGGGGAGAATGAGCAGTTCTTC. It encodes CASSSTGENEQFF.

The rearrangement uses TRBV11-3 and TRBJ1-1, with D maybe TRBD1 (5 bases). Germline V gene lookup returns CDR1 SGHNT and CDR2 YENEEA. Trimming removed 5 bases from V and 5 bases from J, with 9 bases in between. The CDR3 runs to 12 residues. The CDR3 nucleotides are TGTGCCAGCAGCGGGGACCAGACTGAAGCTTTCTTT. Its translation is CASSGDQTEAFF. The whole variable domain, remainder taken from reference TRBV11-3 and TRBJ1-1, is EAGVVQSPRYKIIEKKQPVAFWCNPISGHNTLYWYLQNLGQGPELLIRYENEEAVDDSQLPKDRFSAERLKGVDSTLKIQPAELGDSAVYLCASSGDQTEAFFGQGTRLTVV.

The CDR3 DNA reads as TGTGCCTGGTCCGGGGCCTACGAGCAGTACTTC. Translated, it gives CAWSGAYEQYF. The chain couples TRBV30 to TRBJ2-7; possible D gene TRBD2, 5 bases. Trimming cost V 5 bases and J 2 bases, with 7 bases left between them. The CDR3 is made up of 11 amino acids. Per the germline V gene, CDR1 is GTSNPN and CDR2 is SVGIG (reference sequence).

V usage is TRBV30 and J usage is TRBJ2-1; 7 bases fit TRBD2. Per germline, CDR1 GTSNPN and CDR2 SVGIG (reference sequence). V lost 2 bases, J lost 0 bases, and 7 bases stayed unmatched. The CDR3 is 16 amino acids. The CDR3 here is CAWSPPSGRSYNEQFF. In nucleotides, the CDR3 is TGTGCCTGGAGTCCGCCTAGCGGACGCTCCTACAATGAGCAGTTCTTC.

The chain links TRBV7-9 to TRBJ2-7; D is perhaps TRBD2 (6 bases). Germline V gene data show CDR1 as SEHNR and CDR2 as FQNEAQ (reference sequence). The CDR3 sequence is 14 residues long. Trimming removed 3 bases at V and 2 bases at J, with 11 bases between. The CDR3 protein is CASSFGTETYEQYF. The CDR3 DNA follows: TGTGCCAGCAGCTTTGGGACTGAAACCTACGAGCAGTACTTC.

The J gene is TRBJ2-1, the V gene TRBV9; 8 bases fit TRBD1. V was clipped by 0 bases and J by 7 bases; unmatched bases: 12. The CDR3 sequence is 17 residues long. Germline CDR1 reads SGDLS; CDR2 reads YYNGEE. CDR3 region: CASSVGVGRTGQNEQFF. Written as DNA, the CDR3 is TGTGCCAGCAGCGTAGGAGTGGGGAGGACAGGGCAGAATGAGCAGTTCTTC. The full variable domain, in which reference TRBV9 and TRBJ2-1 provide the parts outside the CDR3, is DSGVTQTPKHLITATGQRVTLRCSPRSGDLSVYWYQQSLDQGLQFLIQYYNGEERAKGNILERFSAQQFPDLHSELNLSSLELGDSALYFCASSVGVGRTGQNEQFFGPGTRLTVL.

V is TRBV18 and J is TRBJ2-1; 10 bases are shared with TRBD2. Germline V lookup: CDR1 KGHSH, CDR2 LQKENI. V gave up 0 bases and J gave up 9 bases; unmatched junction bases: 5. The CDR3 has 15 residues. CDR3 coding DNA: TGTGCCAGCTCACCACCCCAGCGGGGGGGCAGTGAGCAGTTCTTC. It is translated as CASSPPQRGGSEQFF.

This clone was observed a few times. The chain combines TRBV18 with TRBJ1-1, with D maybe TRBD1 (5 bases). The germline CDR1 and CDR2 sequences are KGHSH and LQKENI. This CDR3 comprises 13 residues. V lost 8 bases and J 5 bases, leaving 15 bases between the germline ends. The CDR3 is CASHLSRETEAFF. In DNA form, the CDR3 reads TGTGCCAGCCACCTGAGCAGGGAAACTGAAGCTTTCTTT.

The chain couples TRBV7-9 to TRBJ2-7; D call uncertain. Germline CDR1 is SEHNR and CDR2 is FQNEAQ (reference sequence). Deletions cut 5 bases from V and 2 bases from J, with 13 bases between. The CDR3 has 14 amino acids. Here the CDR3 DNA reads TGTGCCAGCAGCCCGGGTGCACCTACCTACGAGCAGTACTTC. It encodes CASSPGAPTYEQYF.

The chain recombines TRBV11-2 with TRBJ1-6; D is unresolved. The CDR3 sequence is 12 residues long. Germline V gives CDR1 SGHAT, CDR2 FQNNGV. The V end was cut by 3 bases, the J end by 9 bases, with 6 bases between. CDR3 amino acids: CASSFPGSPLHF. As DNA, the CDR3 is TGTGCCAGCAGCTTTCCGGGTTCACCCCTCCACTTT.

This clone was seen a handful of times. The gene calls are TRBV4-1 and TRBJ1-2; 8 positions agree with TRBD1. Germline V lookup: CDR1 MGHRA, CDR2 YSYEKL. J was trimmed by 3 bases and V by 0 bases; bases with no gene match: 12. This CDR3 has 18 residues. Here the CDR3 DNA reads TGCGCCAGCAGCCAAGATGGGGCACAGGGGGTGTTGGACTATGGCTACACCTTC. Translated: CASSQDGAQGVLDYGYTF.

This clone was seen a handful of times. V gene TRBV28 combines with J gene TRBJ2-7; 8 positions agree with TRBD2. Germline CDR1 is MDHEN and CDR2 is SYDVKM. This CDR3 region has 14 residues. The trim removed 3 bases at V and 3 bases at J, leaving 4 bases unmatched. CDR3 protein: CASSLSGRYYEQYF. For the CDR3, the DNA is TGTGCCAGCAGTTTGAGCGGGAGATACTACGAGCAGTACTTC.

This clone showed up just a few times. The genes are TRBV29-1 and TRBJ1-2; a possible D gene is TRBD1 (6 bases). Germline V gene data show CDR1 as SQVTM and CDR2 as ANQGSEA. The CDR3 loop spans 15 amino acids. V lost 1 base and J lost 6, with 18 bases in between. Here the CDR3 DNA reads TGCAGCGTTGAAGGGGGGGCGTTCATGACTCATGGCTACACCTTC. This codes for CSVEGGAFMTHGYTF.